The source of this T cell receptor beta chain is a study of T cells in Graves' hyperthyroidism and ophthalmopathy. RNA transcripts served as the template for amplifying TCR beta CDR3 regions. With the HTBI primer set, the TCR CDR3 went through a first round of RT-PCR. TCRdb ran MiXCR on the multiplex PCR reads and lists one entry per CDR3 protein. In the table there are about 840,000 distinct CDR3 sequences, 38% of which are singletons. Germline loops: CDR1 LNHNV, CDR2 YYDKDF (reference sequence). V dropped 0 bases and J dropped 3; count of bases not matched to a gene: 6. The CDR3 consists of 16 residues.

Sequenced: blood. The chain employs TRBV15 and TRBJ2-5, with 8 bases lining up with TRBD2. This TCR was sampled from a man aged 18 to 29 with Graves' hyperthyroidism. The CDR3 DNA is TGTGCCACCAGCAGAGATCGAAGAGCGGGAGAAGAGACCCAGTACTTC. Protein sequence: CATSRDRRAGEETQYF.